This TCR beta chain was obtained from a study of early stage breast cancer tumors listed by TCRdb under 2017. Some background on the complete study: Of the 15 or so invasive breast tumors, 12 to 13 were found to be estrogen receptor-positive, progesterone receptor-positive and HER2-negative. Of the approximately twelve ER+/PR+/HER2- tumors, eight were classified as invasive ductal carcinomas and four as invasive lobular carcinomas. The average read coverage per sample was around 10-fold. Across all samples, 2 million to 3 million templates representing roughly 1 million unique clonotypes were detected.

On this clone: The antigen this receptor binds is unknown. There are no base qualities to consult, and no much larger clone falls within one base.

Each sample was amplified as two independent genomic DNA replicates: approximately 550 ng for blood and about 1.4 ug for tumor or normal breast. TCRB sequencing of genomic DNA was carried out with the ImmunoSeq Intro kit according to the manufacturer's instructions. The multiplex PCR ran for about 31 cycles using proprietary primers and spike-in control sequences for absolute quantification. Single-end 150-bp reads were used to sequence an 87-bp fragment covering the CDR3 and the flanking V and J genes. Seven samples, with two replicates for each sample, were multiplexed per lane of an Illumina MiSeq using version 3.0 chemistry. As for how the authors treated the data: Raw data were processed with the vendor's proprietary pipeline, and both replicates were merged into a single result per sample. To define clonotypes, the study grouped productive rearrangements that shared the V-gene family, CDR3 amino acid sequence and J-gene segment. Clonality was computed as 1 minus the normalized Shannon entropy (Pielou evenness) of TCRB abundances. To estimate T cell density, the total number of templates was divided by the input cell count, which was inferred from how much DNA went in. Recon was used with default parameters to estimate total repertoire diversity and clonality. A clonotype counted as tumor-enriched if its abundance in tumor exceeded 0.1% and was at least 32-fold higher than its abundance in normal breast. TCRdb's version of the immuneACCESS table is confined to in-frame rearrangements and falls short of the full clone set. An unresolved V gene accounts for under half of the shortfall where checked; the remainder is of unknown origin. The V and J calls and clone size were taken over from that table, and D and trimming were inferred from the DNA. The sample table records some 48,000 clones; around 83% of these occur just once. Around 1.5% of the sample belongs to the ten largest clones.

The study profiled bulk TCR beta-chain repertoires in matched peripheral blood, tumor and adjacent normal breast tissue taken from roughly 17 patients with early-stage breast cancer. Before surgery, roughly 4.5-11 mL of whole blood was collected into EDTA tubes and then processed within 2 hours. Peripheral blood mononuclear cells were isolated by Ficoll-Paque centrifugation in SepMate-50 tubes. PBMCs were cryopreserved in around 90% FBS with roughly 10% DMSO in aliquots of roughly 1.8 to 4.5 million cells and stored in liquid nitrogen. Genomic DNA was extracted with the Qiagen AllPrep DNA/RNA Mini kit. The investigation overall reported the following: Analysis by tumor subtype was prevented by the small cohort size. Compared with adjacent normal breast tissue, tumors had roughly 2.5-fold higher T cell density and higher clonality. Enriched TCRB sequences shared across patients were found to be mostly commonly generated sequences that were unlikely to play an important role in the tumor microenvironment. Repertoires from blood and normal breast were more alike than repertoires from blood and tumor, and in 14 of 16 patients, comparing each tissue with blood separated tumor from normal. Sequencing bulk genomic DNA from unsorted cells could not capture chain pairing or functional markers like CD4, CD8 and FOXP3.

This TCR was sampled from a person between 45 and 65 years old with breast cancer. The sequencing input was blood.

This receptor has the CDR3 CARALPGQIFPLAKNIQYF. Read as DNA, the sequence is TGCGCCAGAGCTTTACCGGGACAGATTTTTCCACTAGCCAAAAACATTCAGTACTTC. The chain uses TRBV5-1 and TRBJ2-4, with 7 junctional bases fitting TRBD1. CDR1 SGHRS and CDR2 YFSETQ are derived from the germline V gene. At the junction V is shortened by 8 bases and J by 0 bases; bases outside the gene matches: 20. Including the terminal cysteine and phenylalanine, the CDR3 comprises 19 residues. Only the CDR3 region is kept as DNA, spanning 57 bases read in frame from base 1.